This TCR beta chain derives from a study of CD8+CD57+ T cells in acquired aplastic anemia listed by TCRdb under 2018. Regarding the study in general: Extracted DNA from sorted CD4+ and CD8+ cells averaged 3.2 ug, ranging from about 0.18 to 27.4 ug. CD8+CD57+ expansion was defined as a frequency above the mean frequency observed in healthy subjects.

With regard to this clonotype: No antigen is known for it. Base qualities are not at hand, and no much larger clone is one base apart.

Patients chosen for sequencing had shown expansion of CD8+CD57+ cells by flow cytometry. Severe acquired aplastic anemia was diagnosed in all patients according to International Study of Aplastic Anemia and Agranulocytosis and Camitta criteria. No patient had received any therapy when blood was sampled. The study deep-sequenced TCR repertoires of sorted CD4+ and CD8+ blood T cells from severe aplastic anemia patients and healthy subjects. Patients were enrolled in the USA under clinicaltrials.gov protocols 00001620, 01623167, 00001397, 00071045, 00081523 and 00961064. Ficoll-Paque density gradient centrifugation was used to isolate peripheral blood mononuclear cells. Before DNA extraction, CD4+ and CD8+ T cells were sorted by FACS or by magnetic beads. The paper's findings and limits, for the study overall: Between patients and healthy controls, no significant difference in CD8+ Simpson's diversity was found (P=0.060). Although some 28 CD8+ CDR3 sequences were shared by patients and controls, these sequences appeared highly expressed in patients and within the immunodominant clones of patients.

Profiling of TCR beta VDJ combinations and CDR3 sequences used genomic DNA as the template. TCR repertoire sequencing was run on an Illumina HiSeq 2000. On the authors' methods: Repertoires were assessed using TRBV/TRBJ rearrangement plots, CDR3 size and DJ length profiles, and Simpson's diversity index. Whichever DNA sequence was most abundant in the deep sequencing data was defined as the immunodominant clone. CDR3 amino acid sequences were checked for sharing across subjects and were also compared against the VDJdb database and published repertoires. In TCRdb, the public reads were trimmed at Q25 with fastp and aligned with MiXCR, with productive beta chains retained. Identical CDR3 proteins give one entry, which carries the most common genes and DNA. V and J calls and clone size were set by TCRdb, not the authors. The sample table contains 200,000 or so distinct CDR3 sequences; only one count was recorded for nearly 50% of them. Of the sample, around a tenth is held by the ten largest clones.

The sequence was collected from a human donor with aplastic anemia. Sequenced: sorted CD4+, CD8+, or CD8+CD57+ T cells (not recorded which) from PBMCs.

The CDR3 region reads CATREGGNTEAFF. The nucleotide sequence reads as follows: TGTGCCACCCGTGAAGGGGGTAACACTGAAGCTTTCTTT. The chain couples TRBV25-1 to TRBJ1-1; possibly the D gene is TRBD1, per 6 matching bases. The germline V gene sets CDR1 to MGHDK and CDR2 to SYGVNS. The CDR3 covers 13 residues, taking in both the cysteine and the phenylalanine. The kept DNA is CDR3 alone, 39 bases in frame from the first base. V drops 10 bases and J drops 2 bases, leaving 14 bases in between.